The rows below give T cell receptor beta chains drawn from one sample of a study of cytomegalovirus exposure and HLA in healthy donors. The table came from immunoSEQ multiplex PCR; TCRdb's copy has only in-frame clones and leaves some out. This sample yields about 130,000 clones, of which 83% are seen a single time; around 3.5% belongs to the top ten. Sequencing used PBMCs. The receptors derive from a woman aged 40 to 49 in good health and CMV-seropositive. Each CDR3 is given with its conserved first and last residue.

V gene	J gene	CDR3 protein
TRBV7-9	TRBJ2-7	CASSTQGRGPYEQYF
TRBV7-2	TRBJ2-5	CASSLDNQETQYF
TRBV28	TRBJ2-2	CASSGGGAFTGELFF
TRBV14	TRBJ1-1	CASSQDQIQAFF
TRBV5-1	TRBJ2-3	CASSRETSGPTDTQYF
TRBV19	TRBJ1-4	CASRDHPRGVGEKLFF
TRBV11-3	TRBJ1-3	CASSSDNRGYSGNTIYF
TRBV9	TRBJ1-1	CASSATGGRDTEAFF
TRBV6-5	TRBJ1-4	CASSYLAGVREKLFF
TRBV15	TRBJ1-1	CATSRGTGNTEAFF
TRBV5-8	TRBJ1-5	CASSFERYQPQHF
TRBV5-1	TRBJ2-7	CASSLLAGGPVFYEQYF
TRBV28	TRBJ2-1	CAINPGQVTYNEQFF
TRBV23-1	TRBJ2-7	CASSPPGQSPYEQYF
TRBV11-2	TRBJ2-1	CASSLEGLAGNEQFF
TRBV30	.	CAWSVFGRLSSYEQYF
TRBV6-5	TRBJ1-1	CASSYSGVVTEAFF